This TCR beta chain originates from a study of blood T cell repertoires in COVID-19. The overall study: Collection of acute and convalescent COVID-19 samples took place in the United States, Italy and Spain. T cells, B-cell-depleted T cells, or PBMCs provided the cDNA or gDNA that served as material.

Authors' analysis steps: The assay estimated nucleated cells by amplifying reference gene primers. Libraries were prepared by immunoSEQ multiplex PCR; TCRdb keeps only in-frame clonotypes and omits some of them. That table is the source of V, J and clone size, and D and trimming were worked out from the DNA. The table has about 200,000 clones, 84% seen once. This CDR3 spans 16 amino acids. From germline, CDR1 is SEHNR and CDR2 FQNEAQ (reference sequence). Regarding this clone: The junction departs from germline at one end; a sequencing error may be responsible.

The genes are TRBV7-9 and TRBJ2-5; 10 positions agree with TRBD2. The receptor's source is a human donor in a cohort sampled during active COVID-19. The sample taken for sequencing was peripheral blood. CDR3 DNA: TGTGCCAGCAGCTTAGGGGCTAGCGGGAGTCAAGGGACCCAGTACTTC. Translation gives CASSLGASGSQGTQYF.